What follows describes a single T cell receptor (beta chain). In the study's own analysis: Estimated nucleated cell counts came from reference gene primer amplification. Assay used: immunoSEQ multiplex PCR; TCRdb lists only in-frame clones, some missing. V and J calls and clone size come straight from that table; D and trimming were deduced from the DNA. In the table there are some 42,000 clones, 75% to 90% of which are singletons. These data originate in a study of blood T cell repertoires in COVID-19. Study-level background: Samples representing acute and convalescent COVID-19 were sourced from the United States, Italy and Spain.

The CDR3 has 16 residues. Germline CDR1 MGHRA, CDR2 YSYEKL. Trimming cost V 4 bases and J 4 bases, with 17 bases left between them. This clonotype was sampled from a man younger than 45 with active or convalescent COVID-19. The chain employs TRBV4-1 and TRBJ1-5; possibly TRBD1 for D (5 bases). Sample: peripheral blood. The CDR3 bases are TGCGCCAGCAGCCCTCGGCGGCAAGGGGCTAATCAGCCCCAGCATTTT. Translated: CASSPRRQGANQPQHF.